Presented here are 16 T cell receptor beta chains from one specimen sequenced in a study of shared clonotypes between healthy human individuals (dated by TCRdb to about 2020). Library preparation used the immunoSEQ multiplex PCR assay. In TCRdb, the immuneACCESS table is reduced to in-frame sequences with V and J assigned. These tables do not hold every clone; where another copy was compared, an unresolved V gene accounts for under half, and the others remain unexplained. The sample data list 2 million to 2.5 million clones, and roughly 95% of these were observed just once. The ten largest clones add up to 0.1% to 0.15% of the sample. Sequenced sample: naive CD4+ T cells sorted from blood. Reading the label with the study, this specimen's cell subset or site is: CD45RA+ positively selected. These receptors all come from a young man in good health.

This clone was detected many times. The genes are TRBV2 and TRBJ2-2, with D maybe TRBD2 (6 bases). The germline V gene encodes CDR1 SNHLY and CDR2 FYNNEI. Trimming took off 4 bases at V and 5 bases at J, with 11 bases between the two ends. CDR3 length equals 14 residues. CDR3 sequence reads: CASSGRAKTGELFF. CDR3 coding DNA: TGTGCCAGCAGTGGGAGGGCCAAGACCGGGGAGCTGTTTTTT.

This rearrangement joins TRBV5-1 to TRBJ2-7, with 14 positions matching TRBD2. Per the germline V gene, CDR1 is SGHRS and CDR2 is YFSETQ. The CDR3 extends over 16 amino acids. The V and J ends lost 0 bases and 2 bases, in that order; junction bases with no gene match: 1. CDR3 loop: CASSLGLAGGAYEQYF. The CDR3 DNA reads as TGCGCCAGCAGCTTGGGACTAGCGGGAGGGGCCTACGAGCAGTACTTC. The full variable domain, rest sourced from reference TRBV5-1 and TRBJ2-7, is KAGVTQTPRYLIKTRGQQVTLSCSPISGHRSVSWYQQTPGQGLQFLFEYFSETQRNKGNFPGRFSGRQFSNSRSEMNVSTLELGDSALYLCASSLGLAGGAYEQYFGPGTRLTVT.

The chain employs TRBV2 and TRBJ1-4, with D maybe TRBD1 (5 bases). CDR1 is SNHLY and CDR2 is FYNNEI in the germline V gene. Trimming shortened V by 2 bases and J by 4 bases, and 14 bases separated the two germline ends. The CDR3 is 16 residues long. The chain's CDR3 is CASSESRSQGNEKLFF. The CDR3 DNA reads TGTGCCAGCAGTGAATCGAGGTCGCAGGGTAATGAAAAACTGTTTTTT.

The chain uses TRBV7-9 and TRBJ1-2, with 8 positions matching TRBD1. V lost 2 bases and J lost 7; bases outside the gene matches: 6. The CDR3 length is 14 residues. CDR1 is SEHNR and CDR2 is FQNEAQ in the germline V gene (reference sequence). CDR3 in amino acids: CASSLSRTGGGYTF. CDR3 DNA sequence: TGTGCCAGCAGCTTATCCCGAACAGGGGGTGGCTACACCTTC.

The rearrangement joins TRBV5-1 to TRBJ2-1; 16 bases are a match to TRBD2. Trimming at V came to 6 bases and at J to 15 bases, leaving 12 bases not matched to a gene. The CDR3 loop spans 15 amino acids. Germline CDR1 SGHRS, CDR2 YFSETQ. DNA for the CDR3: TGCGCCAGCACCCCGTCGGGACTAGCGGGAGGGGTATGGTTCTTC. Translating gives CASTPSGLAGGVWFF. Full variable domain (missing parts from reference TRBV5-1 and TRBJ2-1): KAGVTQTPRYLIKTRGQQVTLSCSPISGHRSVSWYQQTPGQGLQFLFEYFSETQRNKGNFPGRFSGRQFSNSRSEMNVSTLELGDSALYLCASTPSGLAGGVWFFGPGTRLTVL.

The genes are TRBV4-3 and TRBJ2-1, with a tentative D call TRBD2 (6 bases). Per the germline V gene, CDR1 is LGHNA and CDR2 is YSLEER. V was trimmed by 1 base and J by 0 bases, leaving 19 bases between them. This CDR3 is 19 amino acids long. The CDR3 here is CASSQGKDPGLPSYNEQFF. CDR3 nucleotides: TGCGCCAGCAGCCAAGGGAAGGATCCGGGACTCCCCTCCTACAATGAGCAGTTCTTC.

The V and J genes are TRBV2 and TRBJ1-5; 9 bases align to TRBD1. The germline CDR1 and CDR2 sequences are SNHLY and FYNNEI. V dropped 5 bases and J dropped 6; count of bases not matched to a gene: 8. The CDR3 consists of 15 residues. The DNA for the CDR3 is TGTGCCAGCAGTTCCCCGGGACAGGGTAGTCAGCCCCAGCATTTT. Its protein product is CASSSPGQGSQPQHF.

CDR3 coding DNA: TGTGCCAGCACCTCGACAGGGGGTCAGCCCCAGCATTTT. It is translated as CASTSTGGQPQHF. The chain recombines TRBV6-1 with TRBJ1-5, with 9 bases aligning to TRBD1. There are 13 residues in the CDR3. Germline V lookup: CDR1 MNHNS, CDR2 SASEGT. V lost 7 bases, J lost 6 bases, and 4 bases stayed unmatched.

The chain links TRBV5-4 to TRBJ2-3; D is tentatively TRBD1 or TRBD2 (6 bases each). CDR1 is SGHNT and CDR2 is YYREEE in the germline V gene (reference sequence). Trimming shortened V by 3 bases and J by 2 bases, and 10 bases separated the two germline ends. The CDR3 sequence is 14 residues long. Here the CDR3 DNA reads TGTGCCAGCAGCTCGGGGGCCCTCACAGATACGCAGTATTTT. Its translation: CASSSGALTDTQYF.

The chain couples TRBV27 to TRBJ2-7, with 9 bases fitting TRBD1. The CDR3 extends over 14 amino acids. V trimming: 4 bases; J trimming: 3 bases; junction bases outside the gene matches: 4. Germline values: CDR1 MNHEY, CDR2 SMNVEV (reference sequence). DNA for the CDR3: TGTGCCAGCAGTTATGGGACAGGGATCTACGAGCAGTACTTC. Translating it yields CASSYGTGIYEQYF.

The chain joins TRBV11-1 to TRBJ1-1, with D possibly TRBD1 on 6 matching bases. CDR1 is SGHAT and CDR2 is FQDESV in the germline V gene (reference sequence). Trimming took 5 bases from V and 1 from J, leaving 11 bases between them. The CDR3 is made up of 14 amino acids. CDR3 bases: TGTGCCAGCAGCCCACAGGGAGGGAACACTGAAGCTTTCTTT. Amino acids: CASSPQGGNTEAFF. Supplemented by reference TRBV11-1 and TRBJ1-1, the full variable domain reads EAEVAQSPRYKITEKSQAVAFWCDPISGHATLYWYRQILGQGPELLVQFQDESVVDDSQLPKDRFSAERLKGVDSTLKIQPAELGDSAMYLCASSPQGGNTEAFFGQGTRLTVV.

The chain links TRBV29-1 to TRBJ2-7; maybe TRBD1 (5 bases). V was pared by 5 bases and J by 2 bases, with 19 bases between. The CDR3 covers 15 residues. The germline CDR1 and CDR2 sequences are SQVTM and ANQGSEA. CDR3 amino acids: CSVSKQVSPPYEQYF. In DNA, the CDR3 is TGCAGCGTTTCTAAACAGGTCAGCCCTCCCTACGAGCAGTACTTC.

The V call is TRBV19, the J call TRBJ2-7, with D possibly matching TRBD1 (7 bases). Deletions cut 3 bases from V and 2 bases from J, with 11 bases between. Germline values: CDR1 LNHDA, CDR2 SQIVND (reference sequence). The CDR3 consists of 14 residues. The DNA for the CDR3 is TGTGCCAGTAGTATGGAGGGGGCCCCCTACGAGCAGTACTTC. The encoded protein is CASSMEGAPYEQYF.

Comment on this clone: Other DNA sequences in this specimen translate into the identical CDR3. The CDR3 nucleotides are TGTGCCAGCACCCCGGGGAGCTCTGGAAACACCATATATTTT. Protein product: CASTPGSSGNTIYF. This chain connects TRBV28 to TRBJ1-3, with unresolved D. Germline V lookup: CDR1 MDHEN, CDR2 SYDVKM. CDR3 length: 14 residues. Trimming left V 7 bases short and J 0 bases short, with 10 bases between.

The chain recombines TRBV6-5 with TRBJ2-3; TRBD1 aligns across 8 bases. V shed 8 bases and J 2 bases; nucleotides not matched to a gene: 6. The CDR3 consists of 14 residues. Per germline, CDR1 MNHEY and CDR2 SVGAGI. The CDR3 loop is CASRKDRDTDTQYF. The CDR3 nucleotides are TGTGCCAGCCGAAAGGACAGGGACACAGATACGCAGTATTTT.

This chain joins TRBV5-6 and TRBJ2-2, with D possibly matching TRBD2 (5 bases). The germline V gene encodes CDR1 SGHDT and CDR2 YYEEEE. With 4 bases removed from V and 5 bases from J, the gap between germline ends came to 18 bases. This CDR3 region has 16 residues. The CDR3 loop reads CASSTHRADFTGELFF. CDR3 in DNA: TGTGCCAGCAGCACCCATCGGGCGGACTTTACCGGGGAGCTGTTTTTT.